These 11 T cell receptor beta chains share one sample of origin, sequenced in a study of T cell repertoires in cytomegalovirus infection. TCRdb analysed the reads with MiXCR anew, one entry per CDR3 protein. Among more than 200,000 distinct CDR3 sequences listed, approximately 9.1% were seen once. Sequencing used PBMCs. These receptors all come from a human donor in good health (CMV status not recorded). Some clones in this sample may be carry-over from other donors' samples.

This clonotype was counted at least ten times. The chain is built from TRBV20-1 and TRBJ2-7, with 10 bases that match TRBD1. CDR1 is DFQATT and CDR2 is SNEGSKA in the germline V gene (reference sequence). The trim removed 6 bases at V and 5 bases at J, leaving 10 bases unmatched. The CDR3 covers 14 residues. CDR3 protein: CSAARQGARNEQYF. The CDR3 DNA follows: TGCAGTGCGGCCCGACAGGGGGCGAGGAACGAGCAGTACTTC.

There are many counts of this clonotype. The chain links TRBV7-2 to TRBJ2-4, with D uncertain. The CDR3 is made up of 14 amino acids. Deletions cut 2 bases from V and 7 bases from J, with 12 bases between. Germline CDR1 is SGHTA and CDR2 is FQGNSA. CDR3 DNA sequence: TGTGCCAGCAGCTTACCTGCCCTCGGGAACATTCAGTACTTC. Residues: CASSLPALGNIQYF.

At least ten counts were recorded for this clonotype. The J gene is TRBJ1-1, the V gene TRBV7-2; D remains unclear. From germline, CDR1 is SGHTA and CDR2 FQGNSA. The CDR3 length is 14 residues. V lost 4 bases and J lost 5, with 14 bases in between. CDR3 region: CASSSQRSGTEAFF. For the CDR3, the DNA is TGTGCCAGCAGCTCGCAGAGGTCGGGGACTGAAGCTTTCTTT.

The CDR3 coding sequence is TGTGCCAGCAAAACGGTGACCGGGGAGCTGTTTTTT. Amino acids: CASKTVTGELFF. The rearrangement uses TRBV6-6 and TRBJ2-2; D gene ambiguous. This CDR3 spans 12 amino acids. Germline V gene sequence: CDR1 MNHNY, CDR2 SVGAGI (reference sequence). Between the trimmed V and J ends, which lost 7 bases and 5 bases, there was a span of 8 bases.

Many counts were recorded for this clonotype. The rearrangement joins TRBV7-2 to TRBJ1-2, with unresolved D. The V end was cut by 4 bases, the J end by 8 bases, with 20 bases between. CDR3 length: 15 amino acids. CDR1 is SGHTA, CDR2 FQGNSA, per germline. The CDR3 region is CASSSYTDLPWGYTF. For the CDR3, the DNA is TGTGCCAGCAGCTCCTATACAGACCTCCCTTGGGGCTACACCTTC.

This clonotype was observed at least ten times. The V call is TRBV28, the J call TRBJ2-1; TRBD2 aligns across 10 bases. The V and J ends lost 6 bases and 4 bases, in that order; junction bases with no gene match: 9. There are 16 residues in the CDR3. Germline V CDR1 and CDR2: MDHEN, SYDVKM. The CDR3 DNA is TGTGCCAGCAGCCGTGCCCCTAGCGGGGGTTACAATGAGCAGTTCTTC. Translation gives CASSRAPSGGYNEQFF.

This clonotype was seen many times. J is TRBJ2-7 and V is TRBV7-9; maybe TRBD1 (7 bases). The CDR3 has 15 residues. In germline, CDR1 is SEHNR, CDR2 FQNEAQ (reference sequence). V gave up 4 bases and J gave up 2 bases, with 15 bases separating them. CDR3 nucleotides: TGTGCCAGCAGCTCAGGAGTCAGGGGGGCCTACGAGCAGTACTTC. Its protein product is CASSSGVRGAYEQYF.

This clonotype came up many times. This sequence joins TRBV7-2 and TRBJ1-1, with D perhaps TRBD1 (5 bases). V lost 1 base and J lost 6, with 9 bases in between. The CDR3 loop spans 13 amino acids. Germline loops: CDR1 SGHTA, CDR2 FQGNSA. The CDR3, as DNA: TGTGCCAGCAGCTTAGATCCGGGGGCTGAAGCTTTCTTT. Translation: CASSLDPGAEAFF.

This clonotype has a count of ten or more. The V and J genes are TRBV20-1 and TRBJ2-1; 10 nucleotides align to TRBD2. The V gene's germline CDR1 is DFQATT and CDR2 SNEGSKA (reference sequence). V shed 4 bases and J 6 bases; nucleotides not matched to a gene: 12. The CDR3 sequence is 16 residues long. For the CDR3, the DNA is TGCAGTGCTAAGGGGCCGGGGCTAGCGGGAGTCAATGAGCAGTTCTTC. The encoded protein is CSAKGPGLAGVNEQFF.

The CDR3 DNA reads TGCAGTGCTCACGGGGAGGTGGTTACCTATAATTCACCCCTCCACTTT. Its translation is CSAHGEVVTYNSPLHF. The chain uses TRBV20-1 and TRBJ1-6; D ambiguous. Trimming took 5 bases from V and 2 from J, leaving 16 bases between them. Germline CDR1 reads DFQATT; CDR2 reads SNEGSKA (reference sequence). CDR3 length: 16 amino acids.

In its sample, this clonotype was seen a few times. CDR3 region: CASSYRGATNEKLFF. The CDR3 DNA reads TGTGCCAGCAGTTACAGAGGGGCAACTAATGAAAAACTGTTTTTT. The chain has TRBV6-6 and TRBJ1-4, with D possibly TRBD1 on 5 matching bases. V was trimmed by 2 bases and J by 0 bases, leaving 7 bases between them. The CDR3 length is 15 residues. The germline V gene has CDR1 MNHNY and CDR2 SVGAGI (reference sequence).